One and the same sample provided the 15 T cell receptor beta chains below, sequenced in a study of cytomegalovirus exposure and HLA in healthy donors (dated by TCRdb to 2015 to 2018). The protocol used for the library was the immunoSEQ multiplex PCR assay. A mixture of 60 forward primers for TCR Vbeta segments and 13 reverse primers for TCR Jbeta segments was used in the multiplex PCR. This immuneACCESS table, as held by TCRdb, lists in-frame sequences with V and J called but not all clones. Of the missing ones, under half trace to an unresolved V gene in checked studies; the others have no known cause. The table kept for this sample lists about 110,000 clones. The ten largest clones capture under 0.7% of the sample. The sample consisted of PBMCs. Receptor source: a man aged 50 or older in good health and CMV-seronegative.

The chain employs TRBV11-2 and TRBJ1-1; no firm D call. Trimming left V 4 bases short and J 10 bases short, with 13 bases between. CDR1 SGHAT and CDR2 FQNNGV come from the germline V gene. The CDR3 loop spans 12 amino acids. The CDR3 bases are TGTGCCAGCAGCTCGTGGCGGGGAGCAGCTTTCTTT. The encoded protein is CASSSWRGAAFF.

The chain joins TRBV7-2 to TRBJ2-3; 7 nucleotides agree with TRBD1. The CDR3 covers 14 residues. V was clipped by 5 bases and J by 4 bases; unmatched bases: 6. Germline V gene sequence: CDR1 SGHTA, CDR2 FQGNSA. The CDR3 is CASSKRQGADTQYF. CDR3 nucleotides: TGTGCCAGCAGCAAAAGACAGGGTGCAGATACGCAGTATTTT.

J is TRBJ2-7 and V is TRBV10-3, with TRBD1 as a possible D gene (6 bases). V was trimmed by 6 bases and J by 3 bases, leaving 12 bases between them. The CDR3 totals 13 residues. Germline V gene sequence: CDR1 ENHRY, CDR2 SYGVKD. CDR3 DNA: TGTGCCATCAGGACCGGACAGAACTACGAGCAGTACTTC. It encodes CAIRTGQNYEQYF.

The DNA for the CDR3 is TGTGCCAGCAGCGTAACCGGGGAGGCCTACGAGCAGTACTTC. It translates to CASSVTGEAYEQYF. V gene TRBV9 combines with J gene TRBJ2-7; D is perhaps TRBD2 (6 bases). CDR3 length: 14 residues. The germline V and J ends were trimmed by 1 base and 2 bases, with 10 bases remaining between them. Germline CDR1 and CDR2: SGDLS and YYNGEE.

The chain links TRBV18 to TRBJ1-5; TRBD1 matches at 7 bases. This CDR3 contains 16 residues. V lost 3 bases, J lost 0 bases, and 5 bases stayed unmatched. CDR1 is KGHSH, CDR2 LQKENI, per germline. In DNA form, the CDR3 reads TGTGCCAGCTCACCGGAAGGGGGCTATAGCAATCAGCCCCAGCATTTT. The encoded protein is CASSPEGGYSNQPQHF.

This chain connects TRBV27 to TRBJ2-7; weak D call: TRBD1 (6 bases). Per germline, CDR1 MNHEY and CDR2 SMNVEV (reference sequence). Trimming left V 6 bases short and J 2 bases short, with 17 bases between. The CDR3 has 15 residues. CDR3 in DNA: TGTGCCAGCAGGGAACAGGGAGTCGGGCCCTACGAGCAGTACTTC. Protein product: CASREQGVGPYEQYF.

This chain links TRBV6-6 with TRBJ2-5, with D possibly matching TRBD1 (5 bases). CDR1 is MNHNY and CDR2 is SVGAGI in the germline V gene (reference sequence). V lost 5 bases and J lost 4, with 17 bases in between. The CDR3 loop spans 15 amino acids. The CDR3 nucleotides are TGTGCCAGCAGTCACCGGCCGGACACCCCAGAGACCCAGTACTTC. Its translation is CASSHRPDTPETQYF.

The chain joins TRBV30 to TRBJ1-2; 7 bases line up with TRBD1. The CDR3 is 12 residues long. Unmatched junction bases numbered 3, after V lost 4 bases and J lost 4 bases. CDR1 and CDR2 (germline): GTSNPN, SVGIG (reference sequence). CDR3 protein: CAWKGQIYGYTF. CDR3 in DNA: TGTGCCTGGAAGGGACAGATCTATGGCTACACCTTC.

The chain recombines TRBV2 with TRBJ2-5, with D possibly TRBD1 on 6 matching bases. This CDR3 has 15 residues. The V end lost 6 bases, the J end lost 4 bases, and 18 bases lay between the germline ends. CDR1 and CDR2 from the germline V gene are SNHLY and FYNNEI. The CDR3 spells CASRDSEASGETQYF. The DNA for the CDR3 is TGTGCCAGCAGGGACAGTGAAGCCTCGGGAGAGACCCAGTACTTC.

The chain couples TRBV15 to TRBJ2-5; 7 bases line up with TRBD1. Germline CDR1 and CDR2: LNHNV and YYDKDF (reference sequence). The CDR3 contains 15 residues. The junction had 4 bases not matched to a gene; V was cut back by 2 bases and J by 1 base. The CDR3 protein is CATSRLGTAQETQYF. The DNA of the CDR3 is TGTGCCACCAGCAGATTAGGGACAGCCCAAGAGACCCAGTACTTC.

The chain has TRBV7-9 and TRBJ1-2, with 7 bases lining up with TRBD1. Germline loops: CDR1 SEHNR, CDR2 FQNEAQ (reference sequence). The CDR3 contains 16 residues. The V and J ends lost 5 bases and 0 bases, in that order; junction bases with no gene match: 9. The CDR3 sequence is CASSTNRDRANYGYTF. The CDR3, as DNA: TGTGCCAGCAGCACCAACCGGGACAGAGCTAACTATGGCTACACCTTC.

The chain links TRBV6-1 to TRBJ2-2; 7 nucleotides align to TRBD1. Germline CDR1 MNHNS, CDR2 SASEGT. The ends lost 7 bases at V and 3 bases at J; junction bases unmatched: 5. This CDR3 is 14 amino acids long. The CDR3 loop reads CASNLGQYTGELFF. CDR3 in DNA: TGTGCCAGCAATTTGGGACAGTACACCGGGGAGCTGTTTTTT.

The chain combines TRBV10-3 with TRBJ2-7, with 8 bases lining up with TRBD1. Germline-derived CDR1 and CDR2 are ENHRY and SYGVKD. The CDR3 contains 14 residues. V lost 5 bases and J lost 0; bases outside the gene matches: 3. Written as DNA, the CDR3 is TGTGCCATCAGTCGTGGGACAGGCTCCTACGAGCAGTACTTC. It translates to CAISRGTGSYEQYF.

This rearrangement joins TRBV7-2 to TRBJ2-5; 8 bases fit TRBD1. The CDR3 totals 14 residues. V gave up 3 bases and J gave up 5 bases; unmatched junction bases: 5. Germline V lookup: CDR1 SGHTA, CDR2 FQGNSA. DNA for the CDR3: TGTGCCAGCAGCTTCCAGGGGGCGCGGGAGACCCAGTACTTC. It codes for CASSFQGARETQYF.

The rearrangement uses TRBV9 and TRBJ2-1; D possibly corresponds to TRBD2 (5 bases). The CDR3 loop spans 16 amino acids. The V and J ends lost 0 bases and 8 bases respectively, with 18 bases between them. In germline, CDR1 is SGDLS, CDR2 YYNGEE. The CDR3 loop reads CASSVDVTGRRDEQFF. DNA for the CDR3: TGTGCCAGCAGCGTAGATGTAACGGGGAGACGCGATGAGCAGTTCTTC.